The clone carrying this T cell receptor beta chain occurred once. What it binds is unknown. Its ends do not fully match the called genes, so a read error is possible. It was from around 20-30 mg of unsorted bulk tissue that RNA and DNA were co-extracted. From 450 to 600 ng total RNA, TCR beta cDNA was generated with a primer in the constant region. Amplification in three nested multiplex PCR rounds with slightly modified ARM-PCR gave rise to TCR beta libraries. The study ran its first two PCR rounds for approximately 11 cycles each, using TRBV1-TRBV30 forward primers and a C-beta reverse primer. TCRdb itself ran the multiplex PCR reads through MiXCR, one entry per CDR3 protein. The table lists 95,000 to 100,000 distinct CDR3 sequences, about two thirds of them singletons. This CDR3 has 16 residues. Germline V gene lookup returns CDR1 SEHNR and CDR2 FQNEAQ (reference sequence). The sample comes from a study of tumor-infiltrating lymphocytes in primary liver carcinoma. Study context: Patients comprised men and women whose ages fell between 30 and 69 years. The study, taken as a whole, reports: All five tumor regions shared only about 7-25% of top clones. Relative to tumor region pairs, the tumor-adjacent and tumor-blood pairs showed overlap that was lower. Tumor tissue displayed a significantly greater top-250-clone fraction than blood (p = 0.039).

Sequencing was carried out using liver tumor tissue from sampling region 2. Subset given: tumor region T2, inferior pole. This chain uses TRBV7-9 with TRBJ2-1; maybe TRBD2 (6 bases). The receptor comes from a woman between 55 and 75 years old with primary liver carcinoma and hepatitis B virus infection. In DNA form, the CDR3 reads TGTGCCAACAGCCCCAAGCGGGCGGGATCCTACAATGAGCAGTTCTTC. Translating gives CANSPKRAGSYNEQFF.